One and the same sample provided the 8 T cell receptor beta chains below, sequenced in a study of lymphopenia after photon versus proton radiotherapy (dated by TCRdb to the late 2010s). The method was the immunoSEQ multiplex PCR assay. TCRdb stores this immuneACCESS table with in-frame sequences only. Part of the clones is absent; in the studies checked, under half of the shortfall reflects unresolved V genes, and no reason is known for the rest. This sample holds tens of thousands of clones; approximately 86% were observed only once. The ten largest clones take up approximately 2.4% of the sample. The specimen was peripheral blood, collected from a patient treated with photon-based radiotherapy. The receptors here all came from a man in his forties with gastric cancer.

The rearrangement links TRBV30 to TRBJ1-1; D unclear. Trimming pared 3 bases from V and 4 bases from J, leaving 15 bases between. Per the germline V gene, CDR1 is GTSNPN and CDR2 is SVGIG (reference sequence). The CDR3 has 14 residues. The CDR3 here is CAWSASSRVTEAFF. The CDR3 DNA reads TGTGCCTGGAGCGCCTCGTCTCGAGTCACTGAAGCTTTCTTT.

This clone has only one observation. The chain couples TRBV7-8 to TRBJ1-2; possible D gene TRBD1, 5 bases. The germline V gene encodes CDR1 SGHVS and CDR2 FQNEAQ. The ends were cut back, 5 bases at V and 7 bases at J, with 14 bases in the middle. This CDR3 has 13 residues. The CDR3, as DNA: TGTGCCAGCAGCCCTCAAGGGGTTACTGGCTACACCTTC. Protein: CASSPQGVTGYTF. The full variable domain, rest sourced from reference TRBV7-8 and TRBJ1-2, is GAGVSQSPRYKVAKRGQDVALRCDPISGHVSLFWYQQALGQGPEFLTYFQNEAQLDKSGLPSDRFFAERPEGSVSTLKIQRTQQEDSAVYLCASSPQGVTGYTFGSGTRLTVV.

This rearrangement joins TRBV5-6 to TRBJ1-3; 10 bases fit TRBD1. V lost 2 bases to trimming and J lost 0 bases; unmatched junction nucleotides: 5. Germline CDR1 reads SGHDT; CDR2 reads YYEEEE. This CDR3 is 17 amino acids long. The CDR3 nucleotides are TGTGCCAGCAGCTTCGGGACAGGGGCGATCTCTGGAAACACCATATATTTT. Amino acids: CASSFGTGAISGNTIYF.

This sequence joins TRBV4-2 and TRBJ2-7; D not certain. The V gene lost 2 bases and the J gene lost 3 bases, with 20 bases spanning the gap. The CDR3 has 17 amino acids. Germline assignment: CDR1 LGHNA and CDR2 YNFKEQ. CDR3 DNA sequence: TGTGCCAGCAGCCAAAATATCGTCGGTGGGCTATTCTACGAGCAGTACTTC. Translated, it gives CASSQNIVGGLFYEQYF.

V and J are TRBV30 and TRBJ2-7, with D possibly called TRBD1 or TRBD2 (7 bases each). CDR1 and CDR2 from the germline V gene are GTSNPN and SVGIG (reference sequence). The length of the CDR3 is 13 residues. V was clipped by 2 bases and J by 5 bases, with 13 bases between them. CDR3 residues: CAWSPGGVNEQYF. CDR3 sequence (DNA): TGTGCCTGGAGTCCAGGGGGGGTGAACGAGCAGTACTTC. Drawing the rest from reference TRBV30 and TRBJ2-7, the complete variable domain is SQTIHQWPATLVQPVGSPLSLECTVEGTSNPNLYWYRQAAGRGLQLLFYSVGIGQISSEVPQNLSASRPQDRQFILSSKKLLLSDSGFYLCAWSPGGVNEQYFGPGTRLTVT.

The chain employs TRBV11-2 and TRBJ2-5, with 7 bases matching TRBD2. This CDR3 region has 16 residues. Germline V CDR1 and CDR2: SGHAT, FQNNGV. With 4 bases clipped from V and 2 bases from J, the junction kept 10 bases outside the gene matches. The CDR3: CASSSSTGLEQETQYF. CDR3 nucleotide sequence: TGTGCCAGCAGCTCCTCAACTGGACTAGAACAAGAGACCCAGTACTTC.

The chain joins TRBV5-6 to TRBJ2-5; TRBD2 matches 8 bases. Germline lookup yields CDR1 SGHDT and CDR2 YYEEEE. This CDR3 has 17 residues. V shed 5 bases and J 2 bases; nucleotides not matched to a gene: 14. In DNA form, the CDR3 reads TGTGCCAGCAGAACAGGGTTCGGGGGGGGTCCACAAGAGACCCAGTACTTC. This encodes CASRTGFGGGPQETQYF.

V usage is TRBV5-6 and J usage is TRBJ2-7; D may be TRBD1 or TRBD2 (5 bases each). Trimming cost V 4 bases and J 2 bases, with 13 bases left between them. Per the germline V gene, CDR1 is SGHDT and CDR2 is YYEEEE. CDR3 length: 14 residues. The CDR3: CASSPGTETYEQYF. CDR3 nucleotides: TGTGCCAGCAGCCCGGGGACGGAGACCTACGAGCAGTACTTC.